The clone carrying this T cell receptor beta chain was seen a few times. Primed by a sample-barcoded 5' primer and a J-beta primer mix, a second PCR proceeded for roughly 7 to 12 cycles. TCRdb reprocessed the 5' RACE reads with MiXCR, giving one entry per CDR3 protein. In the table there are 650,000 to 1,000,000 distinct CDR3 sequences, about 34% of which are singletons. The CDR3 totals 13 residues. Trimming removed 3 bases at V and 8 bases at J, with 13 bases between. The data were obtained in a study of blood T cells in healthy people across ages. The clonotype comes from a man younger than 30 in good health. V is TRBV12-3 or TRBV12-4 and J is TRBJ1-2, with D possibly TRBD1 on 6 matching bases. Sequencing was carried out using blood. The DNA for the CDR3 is TGTGCCAGCAGTTTTTCAGGGGTCAACGGCTACACCTTC. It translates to CASSFSGVNGYTF.